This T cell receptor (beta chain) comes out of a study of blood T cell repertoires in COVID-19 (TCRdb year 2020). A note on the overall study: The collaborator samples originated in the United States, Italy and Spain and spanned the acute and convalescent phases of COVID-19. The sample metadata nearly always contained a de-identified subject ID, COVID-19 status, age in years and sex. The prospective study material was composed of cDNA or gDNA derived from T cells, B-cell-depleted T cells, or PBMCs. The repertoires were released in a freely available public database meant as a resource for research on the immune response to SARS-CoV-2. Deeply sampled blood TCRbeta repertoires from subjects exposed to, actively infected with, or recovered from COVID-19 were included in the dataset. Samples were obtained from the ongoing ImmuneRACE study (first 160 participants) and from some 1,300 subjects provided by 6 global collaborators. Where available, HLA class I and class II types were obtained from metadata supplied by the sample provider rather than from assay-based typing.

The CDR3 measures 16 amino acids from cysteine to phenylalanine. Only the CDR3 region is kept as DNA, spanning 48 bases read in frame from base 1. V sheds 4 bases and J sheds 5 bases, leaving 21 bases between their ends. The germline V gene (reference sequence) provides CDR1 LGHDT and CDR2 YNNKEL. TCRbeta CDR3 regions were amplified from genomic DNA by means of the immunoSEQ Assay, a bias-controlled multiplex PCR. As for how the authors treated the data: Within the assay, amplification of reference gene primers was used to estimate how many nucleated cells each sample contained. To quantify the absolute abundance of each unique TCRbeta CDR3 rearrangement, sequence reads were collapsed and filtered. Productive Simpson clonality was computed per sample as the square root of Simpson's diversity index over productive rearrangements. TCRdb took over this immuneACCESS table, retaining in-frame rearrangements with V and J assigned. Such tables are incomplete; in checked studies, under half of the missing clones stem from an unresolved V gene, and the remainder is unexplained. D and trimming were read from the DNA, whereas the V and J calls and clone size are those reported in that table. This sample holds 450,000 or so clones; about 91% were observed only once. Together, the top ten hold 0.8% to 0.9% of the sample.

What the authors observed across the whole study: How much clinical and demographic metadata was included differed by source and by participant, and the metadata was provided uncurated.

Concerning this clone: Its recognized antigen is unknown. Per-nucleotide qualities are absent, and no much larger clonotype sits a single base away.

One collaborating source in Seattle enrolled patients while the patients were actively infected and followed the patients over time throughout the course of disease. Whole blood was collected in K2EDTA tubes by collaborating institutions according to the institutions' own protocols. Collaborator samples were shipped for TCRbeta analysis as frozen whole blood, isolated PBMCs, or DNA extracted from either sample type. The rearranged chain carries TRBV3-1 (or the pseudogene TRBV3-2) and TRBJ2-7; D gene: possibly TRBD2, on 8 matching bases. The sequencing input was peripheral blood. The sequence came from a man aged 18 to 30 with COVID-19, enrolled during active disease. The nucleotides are TGTGCCAGCAGCCGTAGGGGGCGGGGGGCCGTCGACGAGCAGTACTTC. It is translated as CASSRRGRGAVDEQYF.